This T cell receptor (beta chain) was recorded in a study of shared clonotypes between healthy human individuals (dated by TCRdb to 2020 to 2021). At the level of the whole study: A couple of women and three men aged 18 to 49 years were included in the cohort. Per donor, three plates each were used for CD4 naive and CD4 memory, two for CD8 naive, and one for CD8 memory. The study deeply sequenced blood TCR repertoires of about 5 healthy adults to estimate repertoire size and the extent of clonotype sharing between individuals. Different laboratories and diverse techniques were used to prepare libraries and sequence TCR repertoires, to increase sequencing depth and limit assay-specific biases. Each donor's leukapheresis produced roughly between roughly 0.85 and 9.5 billion PBMCs. Results the study describes overall, beyond this receptor: Pairwise subsampling indicated that sequencing depth was expected to affect the degree of clonotype sharing among donors. Sampling was restricted to blood, and TCR repertoires in tissues likely differ from the TCR repertoires found in blood. When several donors were compared, the shared fraction of clonotypes was around 5% for naive CD4, around 4% for naive CD8, more than 2% for memory CD4, and 0.35% to 0.4% for memory CD8. Naive subsets generally had larger estimated clonotype richness than memory subsets did. Even with the large sequencing depth, rarefaction of the sorted-subset datasets indicated that sequencing was incomplete. Compared with non-shared clonotypes, clonotypes shared by all four sorted-subset donors had higher generation probabilities. Because the study included a small number of donors, the genetic and exposure-history diversity represented was limited.

A remark on this clone: What antigen it recognizes has not been identified. Per-base qualities were not stored, and no clone one base away is much larger. The identical CDR3 is also encoded by other nucleotide sequences in the sample.

CD8 naive samples consisted of CD45RO-negative cells that were positively selected for CCR7, yielding a CD45RA+CCR7+ population without TemRA cells. Healthy HIV-negative adults with no recently reported acute infections or vaccinations were included as donors. All donors were Caucasian adults living in Nashville, Tennessee, USA. Blood was collected by leukapheresis, and PBMCs were isolated by Ficoll-Histopaque density gradient centrifugation and then cryopreserved in liquid nitrogen vapor phase. Analytical flow cytometry was used to check the purity and quantity of every magnetically sorted T cell population. Genomic DNA was isolated from every sorted fraction and measured by UV absorbance on a Nanodrop 2000c. Using the deep immunoSEQ assay, TCR CDR3 regions were amplified from genomic DNA by multiplex PCR. For each cell subset, the extracted genomic DNA was distributed evenly across all wells of several immunoSEQ 96-well plates, and each plate served as one replicate. For sorted subsets, each replicate PCR was loaded with around 220 ng genomic DNA, equivalent to roughly 30,000 T cell genomes. Purified libraries were quantified with a Qubit 3.0 fluorometer, sized on a Bioanalyzer 2100, and re-quantified with the KAPA Library Quantification kit. A separate single-read 150-cycle Illumina NextSeq 550 flow cell was used to sequence each immunoSEQ 96-well plate. As for how the authors treated the data: Because only junctional sequences without quality scores were contained in the immunoSEQ output, filtering matching that applied to full-length reads could not be performed. Sequences were annotated with PyIR, a Python wrapper for IgBLAST v1.9, and V/J genes and CDR3 were assigned using IMGT germline references. Reads were removed for weak V/J assignments (E-value above 1e-6), missing CDR3, stop codons, out-of-frame junctions, or ambiguous translated residues. A V3J clonotype was defined by an identical inferred V gene, J gene, and CDR3 amino acid sequence. Percentage overlap between repertoires was calculated by dividing the number of shared unique clonotypes by the size of the smaller repertoire. RTK rarefaction, the Chao1 estimator, and Recon v2.1 estimates of unobserved clonotypes were used to assess repertoire richness. Generation probabilities for all TCRbeta clonotypes obtained by the gDNA method from a handful of donors were computed using OLGA. TCRdb obtained this table from immuneACCESS and retained in-frame rearrangements with V and J assigned. These tables miss some clones; where compared with another copy, unresolved V genes account for less than half of the shortfall, and the remainder is unexplained. The V and J calls and clone size come from that table; D and trimming were worked out from the DNA. The sample contains about 2 million clones, about 95% of them found a single time. The top ten clonotypes cover 0.9% to 1.3% of the sample.

Its CDR3 holds 14 amino acids, cysteine through phenylalanine. The entry retains the CDR3 DNA only, 42 bases that are in frame from base 1. The junction carries 9 bases between V and J, which are trimmed by 2 bases and 0 bases respectively. From the germline V gene, CDR1 is SGDLS and CDR2 is YYNGEE. The sequence links TRBV9 to TRBJ2-7, with a tentative D gene TRBD2 over 6 matching bases. Material for sequencing was naive CD8+ T cells sorted from blood. What the cell subset or site label conveys for this sample: CD45RA+CCR7+. This receptor was identified in a man between 18 and 35 years old in good health. This receptor carries the CDR3 CASSVGGFSYEQYF. The DNA sequence is as follows: TGTGCCAGCAGCGTGGGAGGATTCTCCTACGAGCAGTACTTC.